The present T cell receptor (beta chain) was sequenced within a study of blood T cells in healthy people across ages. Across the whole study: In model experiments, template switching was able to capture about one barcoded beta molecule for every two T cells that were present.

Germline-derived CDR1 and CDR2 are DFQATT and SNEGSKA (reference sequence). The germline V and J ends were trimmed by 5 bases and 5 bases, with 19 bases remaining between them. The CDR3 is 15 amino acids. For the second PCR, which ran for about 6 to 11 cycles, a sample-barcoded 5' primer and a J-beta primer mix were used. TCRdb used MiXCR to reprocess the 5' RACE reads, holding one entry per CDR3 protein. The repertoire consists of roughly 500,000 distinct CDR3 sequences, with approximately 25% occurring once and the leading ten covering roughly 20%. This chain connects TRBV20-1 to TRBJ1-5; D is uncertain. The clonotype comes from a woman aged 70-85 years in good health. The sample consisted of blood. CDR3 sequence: CSARPGPAFDQPQHF. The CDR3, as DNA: TGCAGTGCTCGCCCGGGCCCCGCTTTTGATCAGCCCCAGCATTTT.